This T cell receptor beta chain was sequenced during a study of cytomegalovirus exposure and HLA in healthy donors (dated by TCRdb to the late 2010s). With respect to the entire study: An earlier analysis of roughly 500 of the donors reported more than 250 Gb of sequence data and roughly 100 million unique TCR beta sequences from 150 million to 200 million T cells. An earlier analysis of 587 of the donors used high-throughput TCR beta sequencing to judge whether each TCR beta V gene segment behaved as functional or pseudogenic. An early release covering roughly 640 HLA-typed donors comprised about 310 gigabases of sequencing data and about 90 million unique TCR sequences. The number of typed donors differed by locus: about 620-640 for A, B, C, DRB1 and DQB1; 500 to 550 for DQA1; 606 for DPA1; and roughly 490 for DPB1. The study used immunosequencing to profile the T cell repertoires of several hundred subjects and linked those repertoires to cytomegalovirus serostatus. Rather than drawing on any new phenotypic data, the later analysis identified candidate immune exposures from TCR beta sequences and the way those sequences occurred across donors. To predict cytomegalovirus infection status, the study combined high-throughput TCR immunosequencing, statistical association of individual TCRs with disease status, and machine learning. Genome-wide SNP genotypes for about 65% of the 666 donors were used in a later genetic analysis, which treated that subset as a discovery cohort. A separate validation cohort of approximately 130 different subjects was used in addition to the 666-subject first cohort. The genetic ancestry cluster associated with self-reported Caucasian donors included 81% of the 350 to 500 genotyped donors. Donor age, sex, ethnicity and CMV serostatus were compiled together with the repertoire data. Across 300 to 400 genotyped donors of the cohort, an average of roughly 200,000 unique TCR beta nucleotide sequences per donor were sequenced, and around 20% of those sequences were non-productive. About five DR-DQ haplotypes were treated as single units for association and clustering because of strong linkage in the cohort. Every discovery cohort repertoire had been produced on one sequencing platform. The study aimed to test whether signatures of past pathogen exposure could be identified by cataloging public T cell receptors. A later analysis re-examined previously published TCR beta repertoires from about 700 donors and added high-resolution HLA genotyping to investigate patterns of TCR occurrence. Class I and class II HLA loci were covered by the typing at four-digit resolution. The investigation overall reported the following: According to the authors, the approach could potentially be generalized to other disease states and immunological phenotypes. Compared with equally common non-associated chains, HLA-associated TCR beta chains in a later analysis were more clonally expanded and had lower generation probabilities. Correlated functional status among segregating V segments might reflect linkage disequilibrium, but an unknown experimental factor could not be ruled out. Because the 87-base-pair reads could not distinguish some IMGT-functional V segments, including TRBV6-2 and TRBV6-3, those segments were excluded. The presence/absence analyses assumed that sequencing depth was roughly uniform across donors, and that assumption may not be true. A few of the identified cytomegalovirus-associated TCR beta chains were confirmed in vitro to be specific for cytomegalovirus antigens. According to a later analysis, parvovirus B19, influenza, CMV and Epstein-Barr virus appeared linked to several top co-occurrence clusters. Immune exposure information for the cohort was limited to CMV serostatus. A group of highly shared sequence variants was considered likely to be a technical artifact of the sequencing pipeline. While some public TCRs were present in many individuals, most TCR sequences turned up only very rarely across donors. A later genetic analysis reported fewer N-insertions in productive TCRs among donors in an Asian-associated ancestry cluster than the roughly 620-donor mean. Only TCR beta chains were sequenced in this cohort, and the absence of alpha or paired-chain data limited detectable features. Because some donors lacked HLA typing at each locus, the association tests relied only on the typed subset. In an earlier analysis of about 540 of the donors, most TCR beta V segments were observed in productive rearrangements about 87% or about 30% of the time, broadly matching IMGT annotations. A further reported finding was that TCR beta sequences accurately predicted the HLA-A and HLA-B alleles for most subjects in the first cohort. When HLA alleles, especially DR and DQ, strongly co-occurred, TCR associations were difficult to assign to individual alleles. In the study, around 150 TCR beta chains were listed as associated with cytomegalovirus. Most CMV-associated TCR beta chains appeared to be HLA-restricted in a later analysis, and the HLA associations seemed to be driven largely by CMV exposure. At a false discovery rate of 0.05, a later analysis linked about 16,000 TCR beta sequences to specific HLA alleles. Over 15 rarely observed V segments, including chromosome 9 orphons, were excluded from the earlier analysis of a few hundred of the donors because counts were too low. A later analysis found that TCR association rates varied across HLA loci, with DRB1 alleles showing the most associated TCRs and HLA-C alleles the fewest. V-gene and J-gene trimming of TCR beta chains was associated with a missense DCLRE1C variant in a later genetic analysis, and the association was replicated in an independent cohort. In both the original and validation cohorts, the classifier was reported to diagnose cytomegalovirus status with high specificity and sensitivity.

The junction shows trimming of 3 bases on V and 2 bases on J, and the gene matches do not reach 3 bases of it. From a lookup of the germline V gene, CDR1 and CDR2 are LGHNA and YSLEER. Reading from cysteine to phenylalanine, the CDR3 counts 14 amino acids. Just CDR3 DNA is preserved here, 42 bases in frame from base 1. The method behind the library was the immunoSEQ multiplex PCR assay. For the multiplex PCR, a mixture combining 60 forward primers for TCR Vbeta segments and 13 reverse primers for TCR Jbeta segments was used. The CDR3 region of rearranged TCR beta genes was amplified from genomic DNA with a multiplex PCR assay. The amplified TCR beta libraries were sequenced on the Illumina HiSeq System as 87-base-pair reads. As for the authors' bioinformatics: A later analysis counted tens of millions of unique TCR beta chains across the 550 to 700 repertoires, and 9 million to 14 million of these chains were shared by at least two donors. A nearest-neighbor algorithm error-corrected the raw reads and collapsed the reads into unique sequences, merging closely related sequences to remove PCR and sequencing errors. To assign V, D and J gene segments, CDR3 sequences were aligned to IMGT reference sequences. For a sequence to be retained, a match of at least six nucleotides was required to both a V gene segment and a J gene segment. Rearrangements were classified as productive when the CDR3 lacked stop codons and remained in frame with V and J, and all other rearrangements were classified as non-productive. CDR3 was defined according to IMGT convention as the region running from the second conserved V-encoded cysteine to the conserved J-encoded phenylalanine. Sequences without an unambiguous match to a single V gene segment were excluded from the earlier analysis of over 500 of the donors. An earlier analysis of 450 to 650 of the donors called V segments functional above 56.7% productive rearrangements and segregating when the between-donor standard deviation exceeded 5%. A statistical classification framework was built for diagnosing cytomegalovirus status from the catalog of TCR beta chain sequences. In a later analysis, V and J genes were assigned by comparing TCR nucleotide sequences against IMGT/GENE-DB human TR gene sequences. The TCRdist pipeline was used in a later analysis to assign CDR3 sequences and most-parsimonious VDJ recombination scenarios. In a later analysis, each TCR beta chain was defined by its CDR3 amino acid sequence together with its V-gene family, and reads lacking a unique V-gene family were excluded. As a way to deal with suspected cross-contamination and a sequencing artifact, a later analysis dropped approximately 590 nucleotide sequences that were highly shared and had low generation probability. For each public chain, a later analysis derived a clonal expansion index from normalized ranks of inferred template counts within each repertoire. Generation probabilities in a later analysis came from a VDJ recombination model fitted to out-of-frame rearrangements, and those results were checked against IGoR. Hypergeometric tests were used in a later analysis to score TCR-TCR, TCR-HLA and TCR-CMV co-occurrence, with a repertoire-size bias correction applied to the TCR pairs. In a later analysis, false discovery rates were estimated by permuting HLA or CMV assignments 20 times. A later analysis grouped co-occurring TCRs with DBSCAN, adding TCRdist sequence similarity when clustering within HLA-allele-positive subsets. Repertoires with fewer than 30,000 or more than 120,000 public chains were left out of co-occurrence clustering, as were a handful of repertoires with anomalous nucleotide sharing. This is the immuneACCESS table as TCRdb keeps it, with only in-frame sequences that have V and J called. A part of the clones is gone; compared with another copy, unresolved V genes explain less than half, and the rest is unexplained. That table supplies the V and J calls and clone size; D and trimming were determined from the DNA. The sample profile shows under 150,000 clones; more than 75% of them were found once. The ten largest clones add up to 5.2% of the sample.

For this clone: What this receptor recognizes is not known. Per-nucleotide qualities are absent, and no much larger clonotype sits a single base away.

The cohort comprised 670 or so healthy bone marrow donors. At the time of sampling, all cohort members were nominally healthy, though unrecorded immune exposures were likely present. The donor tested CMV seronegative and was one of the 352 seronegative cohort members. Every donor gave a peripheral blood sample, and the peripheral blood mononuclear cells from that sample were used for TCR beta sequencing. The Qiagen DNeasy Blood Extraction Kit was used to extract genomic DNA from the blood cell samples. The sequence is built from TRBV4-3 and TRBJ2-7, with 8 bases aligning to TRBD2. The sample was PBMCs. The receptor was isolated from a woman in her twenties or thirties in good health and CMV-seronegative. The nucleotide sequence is TGCGCCAGCAGCCACACTAGCGGTCCCTACGAGCAGTACTTC. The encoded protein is CASSHTSGPYEQYF.